The 29 T cell receptor beta chains in this list originate from one sample, sequenced in a study of post-analysis software for immune sequencing data. Notes on the study in general: With TRBV5-6, TRBV5-1 and TRBV20-1 included, about five TRBV segments were more frequent in patients than in controls.

Their antigens are not known. The TCR beta cDNA libraries carried unique molecular identifiers. MiXCR, run by TCRdb on the PCR reads, gives a single entry per CDR3 protein. There are roughly 650,000 distinct CDR3 sequences in the sample; around 60% occur only once, and about 11% lies in the top ten. The sequenced sample consisted of blood. The receptors stem from a girl aged 2-10 years with multiple sclerosis.

Concerning this clonotype: One end of the junction does not line up with germline, which may come from a read error. The V gene is TRBV3-1, the J gene TRBJ2-1, with D perhaps TRBD2 (6 bases). The CDR3 is 17 amino acids. Germline V lookup: CDR1 LGHDT, CDR2 YNNKEL (reference sequence). For the CDR3, the DNA is TGCGCCAGCAGCCAAGTACGCGGGAATTATGGCTTCAATGAGCAGTTCTTC. Encoded protein: CASSQVRGNYGFNEQFF.

This clonotype has just a few counts. The V call is TRBV7-9, the J call TRBJ2-5; possibly TRBD1 for D (5 bases). V was pared by 3 bases and J by 1 base, with 12 bases between. Germline V gene sequence: CDR1 SEHNR, CDR2 FQNEAQ (reference sequence). This CDR3 has 15 amino acids. This CDR3 is CASSLVQEPQETQYF. The CDR3 DNA reads TGTGCCAGCAGCTTGGTACAGGAGCCCCAAGAGACCCAGTACTTC.

This clonotype was detected a few times. The chain couples TRBV20-1 to TRBJ2-7, with 8 bases that match TRBD2. V trimming: 1 base; J trimming: 3 bases; junction bases outside the gene matches: 8. Germline lookup yields CDR1 DFQATT and CDR2 SNEGSKA (reference sequence). This CDR3 has 15 amino acids. The DNA of the CDR3 is TGCAGTGCTAGAGCCTTACTAGCGGATTTCTACGAGCAGTACTTC. Its translation is CSARALLADFYEQYF.

V and J are TRBV20-1 and TRBJ2-5; D is perhaps TRBD1 (6 bases). The DNA end favors TRBJ2-7, so the J call may be wrong. Germline CDR1 DFQATT, CDR2 SNEGSKA (reference sequence). This CDR3 has 14 residues. CDR3 in amino acids: CSARWGTTSYEQYF. In nucleotides, the CDR3 is TGCAGTGCCCGCTGGGGGACAACTTCCTACGAGCAGTACTTC.

This clonotype was counted once. The chain recombines TRBV20-1 with TRBJ2-3; D unclear. Germline values: CDR1 DFQATT, CDR2 SNEGSKA (reference sequence). Trimming shortened V by 0 bases and J by 0 bases, and 10 bases separated the two germline ends. This CDR3 is built from 15 residues. The CDR3 is CSARDNAVSTDTQYF. CDR3 in DNA: TGCAGTGCTAGAGATAACGCGGTTAGCACAGATACGCAGTATTTT.

Only a few counts were recorded for this clonotype. The J gene is TRBJ2-7, the V gene TRBV10-3; 7 nucleotides agree with TRBD1. The CDR3 is 11 residues long. V lost 6 bases and J lost 5; bases outside the gene matches: 1. Germline V gives CDR1 ENHRY, CDR2 SYGVKD. The CDR3 DNA is TGTGCCATCAGAACAGGGGACGAGCAGTACTTC. This gives the protein CAIRTGDEQYF.

The chain links TRBV12-3 or TRBV12-4 to TRBJ2-5; the match to TRBD2 covers 11 bases. J was trimmed by 5 bases and V by 5 bases; bases with no gene match: 13. The CDR3 totals 17 residues. CDR3 sequence: CASSLRLLAGEMETQYF. CDR3 in DNA: TGTGCCAGCAGTCTCCGACTACTAGCGGGAGAGATGGAGACCCAGTACTTC.

The chain links TRBV7-2 to TRBJ2-3, with 9 bases that match TRBD2. Germline-derived CDR1 and CDR2 are SGHTA and FQGNSA. This CDR3 is 16 amino acids long. After removal of 2 bases from V and 2 bases from J, the junction contained 5 bases not matched to a gene. The CDR3 sequence: CASSLFLAGITDTQYF. DNA for the CDR3: TGTGCCAGCAGCTTATTCCTAGCGGGGATCACAGATACGCAGTATTTT. The full variable domain, rest sourced from reference TRBV7-2 and TRBJ2-3, is GAGVSQSPSNKVTEKGKDVELRCDPISGHTALYWYRQSLGQGLEFLIYFQGNSAPDKSGLPSDRFSAERTGGSVSTLTIQRTQQEDSAVYLCASSLFLAGITDTQYFGPGTRLTVL.

This clonotype was counted between two and nine times. The CDR3 does not close with the conserved phenylalanine or tryptophan, likely indicating a read error. CDR3 residues: CASSITGDGFNGYTC. DNA of the CDR3: TGTGCCAGCAGTATCACAGGGGATGGGTTTAATGGCTACACCTGC. The genes are TRBV7-2 and TRBJ1-2; 7 bases match TRBD1. The ends lost 6 bases at V and 6 bases at J; junction bases unmatched: 13. Germline CDR1 SGHTA, CDR2 FQGNSA. The CDR3 totals 15 residues.

The V call is TRBV6-6, the J call TRBJ2-1; D is possibly TRBD2 (6 bases). Near its end, the DNA agrees better with TRBJ2-7, so the J call may be wrong. The CDR3 extends over 16 amino acids. The germline CDR1 and CDR2 sequences are MNHNY and SVGAGI (reference sequence). CDR3 sequence reads: CASQILRDLPWNEQYF. Written as DNA, the CDR3 is TGTGCCAGCCAGATCTTACGGGACTTACCTTGGAATGAGCAGTACTTC.

In its sample, this clonotype was seen a few times. This sequence joins TRBV7-9 and TRBJ2-7; D ambiguous. Germline V CDR1 and CDR2: SEHNR, FQNEAQ (reference sequence). This CDR3 contains 14 residues. V lost 2 bases and J 0 bases, leaving 8 bases between the germline ends. In DNA, the CDR3 is TGTGCCAGCAGCTTACCCACCCTCTCCTACGAGCAGTACTTC. Residues: CASSLPTLSYEQYF. The full variable domain, with the rest looked up from reference TRBV7-9 and TRBJ2-7, is DTGVSQNPRHKITKRGQNVTFRCDPISEHNRLYWYRQTLGQGPEFLTYFQNEAQLEKSRLLSDRFSAERPKGSFSTLEIQRTEQGDSAMYLCASSLPTLSYEQYFGPGTRLTVT.

The chain is built from TRBV12-3 or TRBV12-4 and TRBJ2-1; D perhaps matches TRBD2 (6 bases). V shed 3 bases and J shed 10 bases, with 19 bases lying between them. CDR3 length: 15 amino acids. The CDR3 sequence is CASSFDFGGAREQFF. CDR3 bases: TGTGCCAGCAGTTTTGACTTCGGCGGGGCCAGGGAGCAGTTCTTC.

This chain joins TRBV3-1 and TRBJ2-7, with 7 nucleotides matching TRBD2. V lost 4 bases to trimming and J lost 3 bases; unmatched junction nucleotides: 6. Germline V gene data show CDR1 as LGHDT and CDR2 as YNNKEL (reference sequence). The length of the CDR3 is 14 residues. The CDR3 bases are TGTGCCAGCAGCCCCGGGACTACCCACTACGAGCAGTACTTC. This encodes CASSPGTTHYEQYF.

The chain has TRBV20-1 and TRBJ2-7, with 11 positions matching TRBD2. Trimming removed 0 bases from V and 3 bases from J; junction bases left unmatched: 7. Per germline, CDR1 DFQATT and CDR2 SNEGSKA (reference sequence). CDR3 length: 16 residues. The CDR3 coding sequence is TGCAGTGCTAGAGATATCGGGGGACTAGCGGTCTACGAGCAGTACTTC. Protein: CSARDIGGLAVYEQYF.

J is TRBJ2-7 and V is TRBV4-1, with TRBD1 matching 7 bases. V lost 2 bases, J lost 5 bases, and 6 bases stayed unmatched. Germline-derived CDR1 and CDR2 are MGHRA and YSYEKL. This CDR3 is 14 amino acids long. CDR3 sequence: CASSQRQGWDEQYF. In DNA, the CDR3 is TGCGCCAGCAGCCAAAGACAGGGTTGGGACGAGCAGTACTTC.

This clonotype has just one count. This sequence joins TRBV21-1 and TRBJ1-6. TRBV21-1 is noted as a pseudogene. CDR3 length: 15 amino acids. The CDR3: CASTKGGRDNSPLHF. The CDR3 nucleotides are TGTGCCAGCACCAAGGGGGGGAGGGACAATTCACCCCTCCACTTT.

J is TRBJ2-5 and V is TRBV20-1, with 7 bases identical to TRBD2. The closer fit of TRBJ2-7 to the DNA end suggests the J call may be wrong. The CDR3 extends over 16 amino acids. Germline values: CDR1 DFQATT, CDR2 SNEGSKA (reference sequence). DNA of the CDR3: TGCAGTGCTAGAGATCTGGAGGCGGGAGAGTGGTACGAGCAGTACTTC. This encodes CSARDLEAGEWYEQYF.

The chain uses TRBV7-2 and TRBJ2-5; D might be TRBD1 (6 bases). Germline values: CDR1 SGHTA, CDR2 FQGNSA. The length of the CDR3 is 14 residues. V lost 1 base, J lost 5 bases, and 11 bases lay in between. The CDR3 region has the DNA TGTGCCAGCAGCTTAGTTGGGGGCTCGGAGACCCAGTACTTC. Translated, it gives CASSLVGGSETQYF.

In this sample, this clonotype turned up once. The chain recombines TRBV28 with TRBJ2-3; 9 bases fit TRBD2. The CDR3 runs 20 residues. With 3 bases clipped from V and 5 bases from J, the junction kept 21 bases outside the gene matches. Germline values: CDR1 MDHEN, CDR2 SYDVKM. The CDR3 coding sequence is TGTGCCAGCAGTTTCATTTCGCGGGGGTGGGCTAGCGGGACGAGAGATACGCAGTATTTT. Protein sequence: CASSFISRGWASGTRDTQYF. Full variable domain (rest looked up from reference TRBV28 and TRBJ2-3): DVKVTQSSRYLVKRTGEKVFLECVQDMDHENMFWYRQDPGLGLRLIYFSYDVKMKEKGDIPEGYSVSREKKERFSLILESASTNQTSMYLCASSFISRGWASGTRDTQYFGPGTRLTVL.

V gene TRBV29-1 combines with J gene TRBJ2-5, with a weak D call TRBD1 (6 bases). V gave up 2 bases and J gave up 0 bases, with 10 bases separating them. The germline V gene encodes CDR1 SQVTM and CDR2 ANQGSEA. This CDR3 comprises 14 residues. The CDR3 is CSVEFRGDQETQYF. DNA for the CDR3: TGCAGCGTTGAATTCAGGGGAGACCAAGAGACCCAGTACTTC.

The rearrangement links TRBV29-1 to TRBJ2-1; D might be TRBD1 (6 bases). V was clipped by 6 bases and J by 1 base, with 13 bases between them. The length of the CDR3 is 14 residues. In germline, CDR1 is SQVTM, CDR2 ANQGSEA. The CDR3 DNA reads as TGCAGCGTAGATTACAGGGAGTCCTACAATGAGCAGTTCTTC. Translating gives CSVDYRESYNEQFF.

The chain joins TRBV13 to TRBJ1-1, with 7 bases identical to TRBD1. Germline V CDR1 and CDR2: PRHDT, FYEKMQ (reference sequence). The CDR3 loop spans 12 amino acids. J lost 11 bases, V lost 5 bases, and 8 bases had no gene match. CDR3 sequence reads: CASSAGQEEAFF. In nucleotides, the CDR3 is TGTGCCAGCAGCGCAGGACAGGAAGAGGCTTTCTTT.

J is TRBJ2-3 and V is TRBV20-1; D ambiguous. Germline CDR1 is DFQATT and CDR2 is SNEGSKA (reference sequence). V gave up 3 bases and J gave up 2 bases, with 6 bases separating them. The CDR3 length is 12 residues. CDR3 protein: CSARFHTDTQYF. Here the CDR3 DNA reads TGCAGTGCTAGGTTCCACACAGATACGCAGTATTTT.

The count of this clonotype is one. The rearrangement joins TRBV4-1 to TRBJ2-5; 9 positions agree with TRBD2. The J call may be in error: the DNA end matches TRBJ2-7 better. The germline gives CDR1 MGHRA, CDR2 YSYEKL. The CDR3 spans 15 residues. The DNA of the CDR3 is TGCGCCAGCAGCCAAGGAGGACTAGCGTTGTACGAGCAGTACTTC. Translating it yields CASSQGGLALYEQYF.

The V call is TRBV2, the J call TRBJ2-5; maybe TRBD2 (5 bases). V was cut by 4 bases and J by 3 bases, with 9 bases left in between. Germline-derived CDR1 and CDR2 are SNHLY and FYNNEI. This CDR3 has 13 residues. CDR3 nucleotides: TGTGCCAGCAGTGGGGAGATCGAAGAGACCCAGTACTTC. This gives the protein CASSGEIEETQYF.

The J gene is TRBJ1-1, the V gene TRBV3-1, with D possibly being TRBD1 (5 bases). Germline V CDR1 and CDR2: LGHDT, YNNKEL (reference sequence). V was cut by 4 bases and J by 1 base, with 10 bases left in between. The CDR3 runs 14 residues. The CDR3 nucleotides are TGTGCCAGCAGCCGACGGGGGAGGAACACTGAAGCTTTCTTT. Amino acid sequence: CASSRRGRNTEAFF.

The J gene is TRBJ2-1, the V gene TRBV20-1, with 11 positions matching TRBD2. The V gene's germline CDR1 is DFQATT and CDR2 SNEGSKA (reference sequence). V shed 1 base, J shed 4 bases, and the junction held 9 bases outside the gene matches. The CDR3 consists of 17 residues. The CDR3 here is CSARGPNSGGEYNEQFF. In DNA, the CDR3 is TGCAGTGCTAGAGGCCCGAATAGCGGGGGGGAATACAATGAGCAGTTCTTC.

This clonotype was detected only a few times. J is TRBJ2-7 and V is TRBV20-1; 9 nucleotides line up with TRBD2. The CDR3 loop spans 16 amino acids. Germline lookup yields CDR1 DFQATT and CDR2 SNEGSKA (reference sequence). Losses at the gene ends were 0 bases for V and 4 bases for J; bases not matched to a gene: 10. CDR3 region: CSARELAGPLPYEQYF. CDR3 in DNA: TGCAGTGCTAGAGAACTAGCGGGCCCCCTCCCATACGAGCAGTACTTC.

The rearrangement joins TRBV5-1 to TRBJ1-5; D is unclear. The CDR3 has 15 amino acids. The V end was cut by 4 bases, the J end by 0 bases, with 11 bases between. From germline, CDR1 is SGHRS and CDR2 YFSETQ. CDR3 nucleotides: TGCGCCAGCAGCCCGGGTTGGGATAGCAATCAGCCCCAGCATTTT. Its protein product is CASSPGWDSNQPQHF.